The 17 T cell receptor beta chains presented below share a single source sample, sequenced in a study of pediatric ulcerative colitis. Sequencing was performed with immunoSEQ multiplex PCR; in TCRdb, only in-frame clones are kept and a portion is missing. The sample consists of under 70,000 clones, around 87% of them appearing once. The sequenced sample was blood. The receptors were sampled from a boy aged 5-17 years who was a control in a study of pediatric ulcerative colitis.

J is TRBJ1-1 and V is TRBV19; 9 bases are a match to TRBD1. The CDR3 is 13 residues long. Germline V gene sequence: CDR1 LNHDA, CDR2 SQIVND (reference sequence). V lost 8 bases, J lost 8 bases, and 9 bases stayed unmatched. The CDR3 region has the DNA TGTGCCAGTTGTCCGGGACAGGGTTCCGAAGCTTTCTTT. Protein: CASCPGQGSEAFF.

V usage is TRBV29-1 and J usage is TRBJ2-3, with D hard to call. This CDR3 contains 11 residues. Germline values: CDR1 SQVTM, CDR2 ANQGSEA. V was pared by 6 bases and J by 2 bases, with 6 bases between. CDR3: CSVSYTDTQYF. Here the CDR3 DNA reads TGCAGCGTGAGCTACACAGATACGCAGTATTTT.

The rearrangement joins TRBV19 to TRBJ2-1, with D possibly matching TRBD1 (6 bases). The CDR3 loop spans 14 amino acids. The germline V gene has CDR1 LNHDA and CDR2 SQIVND (reference sequence). The V end was cut by 3 bases, the J end by 8 bases, with 14 bases between. CDR3 sequence: CASSIGPGAYEQFF. CDR3 DNA sequence: TGTGCCAGTAGTATCGGTCCAGGGGCCTATGAGCAGTTCTTC. The whole variable domain, remainder taken from reference TRBV19 and TRBJ2-1, is DGGITQSPKYLFRKEGQNVTLSCEQNLNHDAMYWYRQDPGQGLRLIYYSQIVNDFQKGDIAEGYSVSREKKESFPLTVTSAQKNPTAFYLCASSIGPGAYEQFFGPGTRLTVL.

The V call is TRBV29-1, the J call TRBJ2-1; 9 nucleotides match TRBD2. V was clipped by 6 bases and J by 10 bases; unmatched bases: 10. This CDR3 contains 13 residues. Germline V CDR1 and CDR2: SQVTM, ANQGSEA. This CDR3 is CSVVAGVAREQFF. The CDR3 coding sequence is TGCAGCGTCGTAGCGGGGGTGGCGCGAGAGCAGTTCTTC.

The V call is TRBV6-5, the J call TRBJ1-2; D not certain. The CDR3 has 13 residues. Germline lookup yields CDR1 MNHEY and CDR2 SVGAGI. Trimming shortened V by 0 bases and J by 8 bases, and 10 bases separated the two germline ends. In nucleotides, the CDR3 is TGTGCCAGCAGTTACTCTTCCAGGAGCGGCTACACCTTC. It encodes CASSYSSRSGYTF.

This clone was picked up a small number of times. V usage is TRBV25-1 and J usage is TRBJ2-3; perhaps D is TRBD1 or TRBD2 (5 bases each). The germline gives CDR1 MGHDK, CDR2 SYGVNS. The CDR3 consists of 16 residues. V lost 7 bases and J lost 3, with 20 bases in between. The CDR3 bases are TGTGCCAGCACCTTCCGGGGCCCCCTGAGTACAGATACGCAGTATTTT. Amino acids: CASTFRGPLSTDTQYF.

This clone occurred once. The rearrangement joins TRBV2 to TRBJ2-2; no clear D gene. V dropped 4 bases and J dropped 8 bases, with 8 bases sitting between them. The germline V gene has CDR1 SNHLY and CDR2 FYNNEI. The CDR3 spans 12 residues. The CDR3 DNA reads as TGTGCCAGCAGTGTCCTCTGGGGGGAGCTGTTTTTT. This gives the protein CASSVLWGELFF. Full variable domain (outside the CDR3, taken from reference TRBV2 and TRBJ2-2): EPEVTQTPSHQVTQMGQEVILRCVPISNHLYFYWYRQILGQKVEFLVSFYNNEISEKSEIFDDQFSVERPDGSNFTLKIRSTKLEDSAMYFCASSVLWGELFFGEGSRLTVL.

The chain combines TRBV5-4 with TRBJ2-1, with D unresolved. CDR3 length: 12 residues. Germline V CDR1 and CDR2: SGHNT, YYREEE (reference sequence). V was clipped by 3 bases and J by 6 bases, with 7 bases between them. The CDR3 region has the DNA TGTGCCAGCAGCTCGGATACCAATGAGCAGTTCTTC. Translating gives CASSSDTNEQFF.

As DNA, the CDR3 is TGTGCCAGCAGCTTGTTGGCTAGCGGGAGAAATGAGCAGTTCTTC. Its protein is CASSLLASGRNEQFF. V usage is TRBV7-3 and J usage is TRBJ2-1, with 10 bases fitting TRBD2. The V and J ends lost 3 bases and 7 bases, in that order; junction bases with no gene match: 6. Looked up from germline, CDR1 is SGHTA and CDR2 is FQGTGA. This CDR3 is 15 amino acids long.

The CDR3 protein is CASRDRGDSGSGNTIYF. In DNA form, the CDR3 reads TGTGCCAGCAGGGATAGGGGGGACTCGGGCTCTGGAAACACCATATATTTT. The chain joins TRBV11-2 to TRBJ1-3, with D perhaps TRBD1 (6 bases). This CDR3 contains 17 residues. CDR1 and CDR2 from the germline V gene are SGHAT and FQNNGV. Between the trimmed V and J ends, which lost 6 bases and 0 bases, there was a span of 18 bases.

This chain uses TRBV11-2 with TRBJ1-2; 9 bases agree with TRBD1. From germline, CDR1 is SGHAT and CDR2 FQNNGV. The CDR3 is made up of 19 amino acids. V shed 6 bases, J shed 8 bases, and the junction held 25 bases outside the gene matches. The CDR3 here is CASRRLRTEDPQGAWGYTF. The CDR3 coding sequence is TGTGCCAGCAGGAGACTACGCACCGAAGACCCACAGGGGGCTTGGGGCTACACCTTC.

The chain carries TRBV21-1 and TRBJ2-7; the DNA was not compared with TRBD2, the D call given in the table. TRBV21-1 is labeled a pseudogene. The CDR3 has 15 amino acids. The CDR3 bases are TGTGCCAGCACTCCTTTAGCGGGGGCCTTCTACGAGCAGTACTTC. It specifies CASTPLAGAFYEQYF.

The V call is TRBV7-2, the J call TRBJ2-1; maybe TRBD2 (6 bases). The CDR3 runs to 15 residues. Germline V CDR1 and CDR2: SGHTA, FQGNSA. V gave up 2 bases and J gave up 2 bases, with 10 bases separating them. In DNA form, the CDR3 reads TGTGCCAGCAGCTTATTAGCTAGCGCCTACAATGAGCAGTTCTTC. Residues: CASSLLASAYNEQFF. Complete variable domain (other parts from reference TRBV7-2 and TRBJ2-1): GAGVSQSPSNKVTEKGKDVELRCDPISGHTALYWYRQSLGQGLEFLIYFQGNSAPDKSGLPSDRFSAERTGGSVSTLTIQRTQQEDSAVYLCASSLLASAYNEQFFGPGTRLTVL.

V gene TRBV4-3 combines with J gene TRBJ1-2; possible D gene TRBD1, 6 bases. V was trimmed by 0 bases and J by 3 bases, leaving 14 bases between them. The CDR3 has 16 amino acids. Germline V CDR1 and CDR2: LGHNA, YSLEER. For the CDR3, the DNA is TGCGCCAGCAGCCAAGAACGGGCACAGGGTTACTATGGCTACACCTTC. Translated: CASSQERAQGYYGYTF.

This chain uses TRBV5-1 with TRBJ2-5; TRBD1 agrees at 7 bases. CDR3 size: 15 residues. Germline values: CDR1 SGHRS, CDR2 YFSETQ. The V and J ends lost 2 bases and 5 bases, in that order; junction bases with no gene match: 9. CDR3 nucleotide sequence: TGCGCCAGCAGCTTCGGACAGGTTCTAGGGGAGACCCAGTACTTC. Encoded protein: CASSFGQVLGETQYF. The entire variable domain, with the rest obtained from reference TRBV5-1 and TRBJ2-5, is as follows: KAGVTQTPRYLIKTRGQQVTLSCSPISGHRSVSWYQQTPGQGLQFLFEYFSETQRNKGNFPGRFSGRQFSNSRSEMNVSTLELGDSALYLCASSFGQVLGETQYFGPGTRLLVL.

The chain uses TRBV9 and TRBJ2-2; D uncertain. The CDR3 is 12 amino acids. Trimming left V 2 bases short and J 6 bases short, with 5 bases between. Germline loops: CDR1 SGDLS, CDR2 YYNGEE. The CDR3 loop is CASSVISGELFF. CDR3 coding DNA: TGTGCCAGCAGCGTCATATCCGGGGAGCTGTTTTTT.

This clone was counted only a few times. The chain's CDR3 is CASSVGGYSNQPQHF. As DNA, the CDR3 is TGTGCCAGCAGCGTAGGAGGATATAGCAATCAGCCCCAGCATTTT. The J gene is TRBJ1-5, the V gene TRBV9; no clear D. Germline V gene lookup returns CDR1 SGDLS and CDR2 YYNGEE. This CDR3 has 15 amino acids. The V end lost 0 bases, the J end lost 0 bases, and 7 bases lay between the germline ends.